A single sample gave rise to the 17 T cell receptor beta chains below, sequenced in a study of regulatory T cells in long-lasting Graves disease. Regarding time point: newly diagnosed GD, antithyroid drugs for less than 3 months. PBMCs were the source of the RNA used for TCR sequencing. Library construction for TCR beta used iRepertoire HTBI primers and Arm-PCR of CDR3 regions. MiXCR, run by TCRdb on the multiplex PCR reads, gives a single entry per CDR3 protein. The table shows about 450,000 distinct CDR3 sequences, with 12% to 15% occurring only once. These data were also filed under a second study, of T cells in Graves' hyperthyroidism and ophthalmopathy.

Sequenced material: peripheral blood mononuclear cells (PBMCs), taken at new diagnosis, from a patient treated with antithyroid drugs. Every receptor here comes from a woman in her 50s with Graves disease.

Concerning this clonotype: The junction departs from germline at one end; a sequencing error may be responsible. V and J are TRBV7-9 and TRBJ1-3, with D tentatively TRBD1 (6 bases). Germline V gene lookup returns CDR1 SEHNR and CDR2 FQNEAQ (reference sequence). CDR3 length: 16 residues. The CDR3 region is CVSSPRDKGSGNTIYF. CDR3 nucleotides: TGTGTCAGCAGCCCCCGGGACAAGGGTTCTGGAAACACCATATATTTT.

There are a few counts of this clonotype. This chain's CDR3 is CSVNRDNSYNEQFF. Written as DNA, the CDR3 is TGCAGCGTAAACCGGGACAACTCCTACAATGAGCAGTTCTTC. The chain uses TRBV29-1 and TRBJ2-1; possibly TRBD1 for D (6 bases). V was cut by 6 bases and J by 0 bases, with 12 bases left in between. The CDR3 spans 14 residues. CDR1 and CDR2 from the germline V gene are SQVTM and ANQGSEA.

In this sample, this clonotype turned up many times. This chain uses TRBV20-1 with TRBJ2-5; TRBD1 matches 8 bases. CDR1 DFQATT and CDR2 SNEGSKA come from the germline V gene (reference sequence). The V segment lost 0 bases and the J segment 5 bases; nucleotides outside the gene matches: 8. The CDR3 totals 15 residues. CDR3 DNA sequence: TGCAGTGCTAGAGATGAGCAGGGGGCAGGGGAGACCCAGTACTTC. It is translated as CSARDEQGAGETQYF.

This chain's CDR3 is CASRPRGSGRGFAYEQYF. CDR3 nucleotides: TGTGCCAGCAGACCCCGGGGGAGCGGGAGGGGTTTCGCCTACGAGCAGTACTTC. This chain joins TRBV3-1 and TRBJ2-7; 10 bases map to TRBD2. J gave up 2 bases and V 6 bases, and 16 bases lay outside the gene matches. Germline V gene lookup returns CDR1 LGHDT and CDR2 YNNKEL (reference sequence). The CDR3 has 18 residues.

The sample holds many counts of this clonotype. The chain is built from TRBV5-1 and TRBJ1-2, with TRBD1 as a possible D gene (6 bases). Germline lookup yields CDR1 SGHRS and CDR2 YFSETQ. With 5 bases removed from V and 4 bases from J, the gap between germline ends came to 18 bases. The CDR3 covers 15 residues. CDR3 bases: TGCGCCAGCAGTCTGGTGGGGGGGCCTAGCTATGGCTACACCTTC. Protein product: CASSLVGGPSYGYTF. The variable domain in full, completed from reference TRBV5-1 and TRBJ1-2, reads KAGVTQTPRYLIKTRGQQVTLSCSPISGHRSVSWYQQTPGQGLQFLFEYFSETQRNKGNFPGRFSGRQFSNSRSEMNVSTLELGDSALYLCASSLVGGPSYGYTFGSGTRLTVV.

This clonotype was found many times. The V call is TRBV7-2, the J call TRBJ1-1, with unresolved D. Germline values: CDR1 SGHTA, CDR2 FQGNSA. The CDR3 is made up of 12 amino acids. With 1 base removed from V and 9 bases from J, the gap between germline ends came to 9 bases. The CDR3 sequence is CASSLVWSQAFF. The CDR3 DNA follows: TGTGCCAGCAGCTTAGTCTGGTCCCAAGCTTTCTTT. Full variable domain (rest looked up from reference TRBV7-2 and TRBJ1-1): GAGVSQSPSNKVTEKGKDVELRCDPISGHTALYWYRQSLGQGLEFLIYFQGNSAPDKSGLPSDRFSAERTGGSVSTLTIQRTQQEDSAVYLCASSLVWSQAFFGQGTRLTVV.

This clonotype came up many times. The V call is TRBV11-2, the J call TRBJ1-6; no clear D gene. This CDR3 comprises 16 residues. Germline V gene data show CDR1 as SGHAT and CDR2 as FQNNGV. V shed 2 bases and J shed 3 bases, with 11 bases lying between them. This CDR3 is CASSLSSGFYNSPLHF. The CDR3 DNA reads as TGTGCCAGCAGCTTAAGTTCGGGGTTCTATAATTCACCCCTCCACTTT.

As for this clonotype: One end of the junction fails to match germline, which may point to a read error. The genes are TRBV11-1 and TRBJ1-3; D remains unclear. Germline CDR1 is SGHAT and CDR2 is FQDESV (reference sequence). CDR3 length: 15 amino acids. CDR3 DNA: TGTGCCAGCAGCCAAGATATAGGTTCTGGAGACACCATATATTTT. Residues: CASSQDIGSGDTIYF.

This clonotype was counted a few times. The V gene is TRBV7-2, the J gene TRBJ2-7; 7 bases map to TRBD1. This CDR3 is 14 amino acids long. Trimming at V came to 4 bases and at J to 4 bases, leaving 7 bases not matched to a gene. Germline V gene lookup returns CDR1 SGHTA and CDR2 FQGNSA. The CDR3 region has the DNA TGTGCCAGCAGCTCCCGACAGGGAAAATACGAGCAGTACTTC. It is translated as CASSSRQGKYEQYF.

The rearrangement uses TRBV7-9 and TRBJ2-7; TRBD2 aligns across 10 bases. This CDR3 has 17 residues. Germline CDR1 is SEHNR and CDR2 is FQNEAQ (reference sequence). Trimming at V came to 5 bases and at J to 3 bases, leaving 13 bases not matched to a gene. As DNA, the CDR3 is TGTGCCAGCAGCCTGGGGTACGGGACTAGCGTCGACTACGAGCAGTACTTC. Residues: CASSLGYGTSVDYEQYF. The complete variable domain, with remaining parts taken from reference TRBV7-9 and TRBJ2-7, reads DTGVSQNPRHKITKRGQNVTFRCDPISEHNRLYWYRQTLGQGPEFLTYFQNEAQLEKSRLLSDRFSAERPKGSFSTLEIQRTEQGDSAMYLCASSLGYGTSVDYEQYFGPGTRLTVT.

Concerning this clonotype itself: The germline gene is not matched at one end of the junction; a read error may be the cause. The rearrangement joins TRBV28 to TRBJ2-1; TRBD2 matches 8 bases. The germline V gene has CDR1 MDHEN and CDR2 SYDVKM. CDR3 size: 16 residues. The CDR3 sequence: CASEPSQAGAGNEQSF. The CDR3 DNA sequence: TGTGCCAGCGAGCCCAGCCAAGCGGGAGCAGGCAATGAGCAGTCCTTC.

DNA for the CDR3: TGCAGCGTTTGCGACAGGGGAAGGACCGGGGAGCTGTTTTTT. Protein sequence: CSVCDRGRTGELFF. The V and J genes are TRBV29-1 and TRBJ2-2; 8 positions agree with TRBD1. The V gene end was trimmed by 5 bases and the J gene end by 5 bases; junction bases not matched to a gene: 7. Germline V CDR1 and CDR2: SQVTM, ANQGSEA. CDR3 size: 14 residues.

The chain has TRBV7-9 and TRBJ2-3; 14 bases are a match to TRBD2. CDR3 length: 18 amino acids. The J segment lost 2 bases and the V segment lost 1 base, leaving 5 bases of the junction unmatched. Germline V lookup: CDR1 SEHNR, CDR2 FQNEAQ (reference sequence). The CDR3 DNA sequence: TGTGCCAGCAGCTTAGGTGGGACTAGCGGGAGCCTCACAGATACGCAGTATTTT. Amino acid sequence: CASSLGGTSGSLTDTQYF.

Notes on this clonotype: With a much larger clone just one base away, this may be a read error. The chain uses TRBV5-4 and TRBJ2-3; 10 positions match TRBD2. The J call may be wrong; the DNA end is better matched by TRBJ2-7. This CDR3 contains 17 residues. Germline V gene lookup returns CDR1 SGHNT and CDR2 YYREEE (reference sequence). CDR3 amino acids: CASSSEAGGPLSYEQYF. As DNA, the CDR3 is TGTGCCAGCAGCTCGGAAGCGGGAGGGCCTCTTTCCTACGAGCAGTACTTC.

This clonotype came up many times. This CDR3 is CASSAGTGGRETQYF. DNA for the CDR3: TGTGCCAGCAGCGCCGGGACAGGGGGCAGGGAGACCCAGTACTTC. The J gene is TRBJ2-5, the V gene TRBV11-2; 12 bases line up with TRBD1. The CDR3 has 15 residues. Germline V gives CDR1 SGHAT, CDR2 FQNNGV. V gave up 5 bases and J gave up 5 bases; unmatched junction bases: 6.

This clonotype was seen ten or more times. The chain employs TRBV2 and TRBJ1-5; D might be TRBD1 (5 bases). V lost 4 bases and J lost 7, with 11 bases in between. The CDR3 is made up of 13 amino acids. The germline V gene has CDR1 SNHLY and CDR2 FYNNEI. CDR3 nucleotide sequence: TGTGCCAGCAGTGGGGGGGGGGAACAGCCCCAGCATTTT. It yields the protein CASSGGGEQPQHF. The full variable domain, in which reference TRBV2 and TRBJ1-5 provide the parts outside the CDR3, is EPEVTQTPSHQVTQMGQEVILRCVPISNHLYFYWYRQILGQKVEFLVSFYNNEISEKSEIFDDQFSVERPDGSNFTLKIRSTKLEDSAMYFCASSGGGEQPQHFGDGTRLSIL.

This clonotype was seen at least ten times. The chain recombines TRBV27 with TRBJ2-1; D is possibly TRBD1 (5 bases). Germline V gene lookup returns CDR1 MNHEY and CDR2 SMNVEV (reference sequence). The CDR3 totals 16 residues. V was cut by 2 bases and J by 4 bases, with 15 bases left in between. CDR3 bases: TGTGCCAGCAGTTTACTGGGCCGACGACAGTACAATGAGCAGTTCTTC. Residues: CASSLLGRRQYNEQFF.